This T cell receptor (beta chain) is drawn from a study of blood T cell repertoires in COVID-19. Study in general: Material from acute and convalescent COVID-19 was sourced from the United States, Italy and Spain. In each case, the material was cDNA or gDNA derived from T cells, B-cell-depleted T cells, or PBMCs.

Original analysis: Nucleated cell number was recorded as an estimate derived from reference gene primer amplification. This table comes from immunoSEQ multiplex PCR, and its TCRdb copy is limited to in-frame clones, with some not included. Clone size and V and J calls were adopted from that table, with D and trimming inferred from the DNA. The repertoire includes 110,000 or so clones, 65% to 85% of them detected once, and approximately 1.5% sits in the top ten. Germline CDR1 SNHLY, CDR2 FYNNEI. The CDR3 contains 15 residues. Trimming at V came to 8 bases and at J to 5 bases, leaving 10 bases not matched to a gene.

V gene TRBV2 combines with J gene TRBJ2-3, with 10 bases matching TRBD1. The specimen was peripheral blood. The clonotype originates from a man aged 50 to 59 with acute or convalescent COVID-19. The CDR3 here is CASSPGQGQRDTQYF. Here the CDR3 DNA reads TGTGCCAGCTCCCCGGGACAGGGGCAGCGAGATACGCAGTATTTT.